One sample yielded the 26 T cell receptor beta chains listed below, sequenced in a study of cytomegalovirus exposure and HLA in healthy donors. The primer mix had 60 Vbeta and 13 Jbeta primers. Measured with immunoSEQ multiplex PCR; TCRdb has only the in-frame clones, and not every one. The sample yields approximately 97,000 clones, 78% seen once. Sequenced sample: PBMCs. All receptors come from a woman in her thirties or forties in good health and CMV-seropositive.

The V gene is TRBV7-2, the J gene TRBJ2-5; D unresolved. Germline values: CDR1 SGHTA, CDR2 FQGNSA. The CDR3 consists of 14 residues. The V gene lost 3 bases and the J gene lost 2 bases, with 10 bases spanning the gap. The CDR3 sequence is CASSFLPLQETQYF. The CDR3 bases are TGTGCCAGCAGCTTCCTGCCGCTACAAGAGACCCAGTACTTC.

This chain links TRBV11-3 with TRBJ2-7, with 8 bases fitting TRBD1. The CDR3 covers 14 residues. Germline assignment: CDR1 SGHNT and CDR2 YENEEA. Trimming took 5 bases from V and 3 from J; bases not matched to a gene: 6. CDR3 region: CASSPTGEVYEQYF. CDR3 nucleotide sequence: TGTGCCAGCAGCCCGACAGGGGAGGTCTACGAGCAGTACTTC.

The rearrangement uses TRBV7-9 and TRBJ1-4; possibly TRBD1 for D (6 bases). This CDR3 is 16 amino acids long. Trimming took 5 bases from V and 3 from J, leaving 16 bases between them. CDR1 SEHNR and CDR2 FQNEAQ come from the germline V gene (reference sequence). CDR3 DNA: TGTGCCAGCAGCCCGAGGGGGGGGGCGGCTAATGAAAAACTGTTTTTT. Protein product: CASSPRGGAANEKLFF.

For this clone: At one end, the junction sequence differs from germline, possibly due to a read error. The chain links TRBV7-7 to TRBJ2-5; D not certain. Germline V gives CDR1 SSHAT, CDR2 FNYEAQ (reference sequence). The length of the CDR3 is 12 residues. CDR3 loop: CASSLEAGTQYF. Here the CDR3 DNA reads TGTGCTAGCAGCCTAGAGGCAGGGACCCAGTACTTC. The full variable domain, its missing parts supplied by reference TRBV7-7 and TRBJ2-5, is GAGVSQSPRYKVTKRGQDVTLRCDPISSHATLYWYQQALGQGPEFLTYFNYEAQPDKSGLPSDRFSAERPEGSISTLTIQRTEQRDSAMYRCASSLEAGTQYFGPGTRLLVL.

This clone was seen just once. V gene TRBV9 combines with J gene TRBJ2-1, with 8 bases aligning to TRBD2. V dropped 4 bases and J dropped 9; count of bases not matched to a gene: 6. Germline V gene data show CDR1 as SGDLS and CDR2 as YYNGEE. The CDR3 has 13 residues. CDR3 sequence: CASSFRLASEQFF. CDR3 coding DNA: TGTGCCAGCAGCTTCAGACTAGCGTCTGAGCAGTTCTTC.

This rearrangement joins TRBV19 to TRBJ1-3; D is ambiguous. The CDR3 length is 12 residues. CDR1 LNHDA and CDR2 SQIVND come from the germline V gene (reference sequence). V lost 6 bases to trimming and J lost 0 bases, with 3 bases between them. CDR3 sequence reads: CASSVSGNTIYF. The CDR3 nucleotides read TGTGCCAGTAGCGTCTCTGGAAACACCATATATTTT.

The chain combines TRBV5-1 with TRBJ1-2; 7 bases are shared with TRBD1. This CDR3 region has 15 residues. Losses at the gene ends were 2 bases for V and 3 bases for J; bases not matched to a gene: 7. In germline, CDR1 is SGHRS, CDR2 YFSETQ. The CDR3 DNA is TGCGCCAGCAGCTTTGATGGACAGGTCTACTATGGCTACACCTTC. It is translated as CASSFDGQVYYGYTF.

The chain employs TRBV2 and TRBJ1-1, with TRBD1 as a possible D gene (5 bases). Trimming shortened V by 1 base and J by 12 bases, and 15 bases separated the two germline ends. This CDR3 comprises 13 residues. Germline V gene data show CDR1 as SNHLY and CDR2 as FYNNEI. CDR3 amino acids: CASSEDGGIVPFF. The CDR3 nucleotides are TGTGCCAGCAGTGAAGACGGGGGAATAGTCCCTTTCTTT.

The J gene is TRBJ1-2, the V gene TRBV6-5, with D tentatively TRBD1 (5 bases). CDR3 size: 13 residues. From germline, CDR1 is MNHEY and CDR2 SVGAGI. Trimming left V 2 bases short and J 7 bases short, with 11 bases between. CDR3 nucleotide sequence: TGTGCCAGCAGTTACCGCAGGGAACGTGGCTACACCTTC. Protein product: CASSYRRERGYTF.

The V and J genes are TRBV19 and TRBJ2-3; maybe TRBD1 (6 bases). The germline V gene encodes CDR1 LNHDA and CDR2 SQIVND (reference sequence). The CDR3 runs 15 residues. The V end lost 2 bases, the J end lost 1 base, and 10 bases lay between the germline ends. The CDR3 nucleotides are TGTGCCAGTAGTATAACGGCAGGGGGCACAGATACGCAGTATTTT. This sequence encodes CASSITAGGTDTQYF.

This sequence joins TRBV14 and TRBJ2-7; tentative D call: TRBD2 (6 bases). CDR3 size: 15 residues. Trimming pared 4 bases from V and 2 bases from J, leaving 15 bases between. The germline gives CDR1 SGHDN, CDR2 FVKESK. The CDR3 spells CASSLTGLTTYEQYF. The CDR3 DNA sequence: TGTGCCAGCAGCCTCACAGGACTAACTACCTACGAGCAGTACTTC.

V and J are TRBV5-1 and TRBJ1-1; TRBD1 agrees at 8 bases. The CDR3 extends over 15 amino acids. Germline V gene sequence: CDR1 SGHRS, CDR2 YFSETQ. V shed 4 bases and J 5 bases; nucleotides not matched to a gene: 10. CDR3 loop: CASSRGTGGGTEAFF. The CDR3 coding sequence is TGCGCCAGCAGCCGCGGTACAGGGGGAGGGACTGAAGCTTTCTTT.

The chain joins TRBV5-4 to TRBJ2-7, with TRBD2 matching over 7 bases. The CDR3 has 14 amino acids. V shed 0 bases and J 6 bases; nucleotides not matched to a gene: 6. The germline V gene encodes CDR1 SGHNT and CDR2 YYREEE (reference sequence). The CDR3 loop is CASSLGAGAREQYF. CDR3 in DNA: TGTGCCAGCAGCTTGGGTGCGGGAGCCCGCGAGCAGTACTTC.

The chain combines TRBV29-1 with TRBJ2-7, with 11 positions matching TRBD2. The V gene end was trimmed by 5 bases and the J gene end by 0 bases; junction bases not matched to a gene: 3. The germline V gene has CDR1 SQVTM and CDR2 ANQGSEA. The CDR3 is 14 amino acids. CDR3 sequence (DNA): TGCAGCGTTCTTAGCGGGAGGGCCTCCTACGAGCAGTACTTC. Protein sequence: CSVLSGRASYEQYF.

V is TRBV6-5 and J is TRBJ1-3, with no clear D. Germline lookup yields CDR1 MNHEY and CDR2 SVGAGI. CDR3 length equals 15 residues. V was clipped by 0 bases and J by 3 bases, with 9 bases between them. CDR3 bases: TGTGCCAGCAGTTACTCGGCCGGGTATGGAAACACCATATATTTT. Protein: CASSYSAGYGNTIYF.

V is TRBV2 and J is TRBJ2-3, with D perhaps matching TRBD2 (6 bases). From germline, CDR1 is SNHLY and CDR2 FYNNEI. The CDR3 spans 14 residues. V shed 1 base and J shed 4 bases, with 9 bases lying between them. The CDR3 spells CASSEVWGADTQYF. CDR3 nucleotides: TGTGCCAGCAGTGAAGTATGGGGGGCAGATACGCAGTATTTT. The full variable domain, with the rest looked up from reference TRBV2 and TRBJ2-3, is EPEVTQTPSHQVTQMGQEVILRCVPISNHLYFYWYRQILGQKVEFLVSFYNNEISEKSEIFDDQFSVERPDGSNFTLKIRSTKLEDSAMYFCASSEVWGADTQYFGPGTRLTVL.

The chain combines TRBV6-1 with TRBJ2-7, with D possibly being TRBD2 (5 bases). The CDR3 is 13 amino acids. Germline V gene lookup returns CDR1 MNHNS and CDR2 SASEGT. Trimming stripped 3 bases from V and 4 bases from J, with 10 bases between. CDR3 region: CASSEEVVYEQYF. As DNA, the CDR3 is TGTGCCAGCAGTGAGGAGGTGGTGTACGAGCAGTACTTC.

J is TRBJ1-1 and V is TRBV5-6, with a possible D match to TRBD1 (5 bases). The CDR3 length is 13 residues. Germline V gives CDR1 SGHDT, CDR2 YYEEEE. Trimming removed 4 bases at V and 7 bases at J, with 14 bases between. The CDR3 nucleotides are TGTGCCAGCAGCCGTAGTTTTACAGGTGAAGCTTTCTTT. The encoded protein is CASSRSFTGEAFF.

The rearrangement links TRBV10-2 to TRBJ2-6; the match to TRBD2 covers 7 bases. The CDR3 has 20 residues. Germline V lookup: CDR1 WSHSY, CDR2 SAAADI. V was clipped by 5 bases and J by 0 bases; unmatched bases: 16. Here the CDR3 DNA reads TGCGCCAGCAGTCAATATCCGCCGGGAGGAGGTACCTCTGGGGCCAACGTCCTGACTTTC. The encoded protein is CASSQYPPGGGTSGANVLTF.

This clone was observed once. CDR3 loop: CASSWLTPYEQYF. As DNA, the CDR3 is TGTGCCAGCAGCTGGTTGACTCCTTACGAGCAGTACTTC. The V and J genes are TRBV2 and TRBJ2-7; D unclear. V was shortened by 6 bases and J by 4 bases, with 13 bases between the two germline ends. This CDR3 is built from 13 residues. Germline V lookup: CDR1 SNHLY, CDR2 FYNNEI.

The chain recombines TRBV7-8 with TRBJ2-5; 13 positions agree with TRBD2. The better agreement between TRBJ2-7 and the DNA end casts doubt on the J call. This CDR3 has 16 amino acids. Germline CDR1 is SGHVS and CDR2 is FQNEAQ. The CDR3, as DNA: TGTGCCAGCAGTTATGGACTAGCGGGAGAAAGGGACGAGCAGTACTTC. It is translated as CASSYGLAGERDEQYF.

V is TRBV2 and J is TRBJ1-4, with D possibly matching TRBD1 (5 bases). V lost 2 bases and J 1 base, leaving 11 bases between the germline ends. Germline CDR1 SNHLY, CDR2 FYNNEI. CDR3 size: 16 residues. CDR3 loop: CASSEIGGGTNEKLFF. CDR3 coding DNA: TGTGCCAGCAGTGAAATTGGGGGGGGAACTAATGAAAAACTGTTTTTT.

V is TRBV6-1 and J is TRBJ1-5; a weak D match, TRBD1 (5 bases). Germline V gives CDR1 MNHNS, CDR2 SASEGT. The V gene lost 6 bases and the J gene lost 5 bases, with 11 bases spanning the gap. The CDR3 covers 13 residues. The CDR3 reads CASSRIGDQPQHF. DNA of the CDR3: TGTGCCAGCAGCCGGATAGGGGATCAGCCCCAGCATTTT.

This chain uses TRBV4-2 with TRBJ2-5; 9 nucleotides line up with TRBD2. The DNA end favors TRBJ2-7, so the J call may be wrong. In germline, CDR1 is LGHNA, CDR2 YNFKEQ. CDR3 size: 15 residues. CDR3 protein: CASSQLLAGSYEQYF. The DNA for the CDR3 is TGTGCCAGCAGCCAACTCCTAGCGGGATCTTACGAGCAGTACTTC.

This sequence joins TRBV7-3 and TRBJ1-3; 8 bases are shared with TRBD1. CDR3 size: 15 residues. CDR1 is SGHTA and CDR2 is FQGTGA in the germline V gene. V was pared by 3 bases and J by 4 bases, with 5 bases of the junction left unmatched. DNA for the CDR3: TGTGCCAGCAGCTTCGCAGGGGGCGGCGGAAACACCATATATTTT. This encodes CASSFAGGGGNTIYF.

The genes are TRBV5-6 and TRBJ1-4; possible D gene TRBD1, 6 bases. Germline V CDR1 and CDR2: SGHDT, YYEEEE. This CDR3 contains 12 residues. V was cut by 4 bases and J by 8 bases, with 9 bases left in between. Written as DNA, the CDR3 is TGTGCCAGCAGCCGAGGGACAGAAAAACTGTTTTTT. It translates to CASSRGTEKLFF.